Given below is one TCR beta chain in context. As yet, its antigen is unknown. Both 60 Vbeta primers and 13 Jbeta primers went into the PCR. Some clones are missing from TCRdb's copy, which holds only in-frame ones; the method was immunoSEQ multiplex PCR. Of about 100,000 clones listed, under 80% are singletons. The sample comes from a study of cytomegalovirus exposure and HLA in healthy donors. Findings and limits, study-wide: There were about 160 TCR beta chains listed as cytomegalovirus-associated. Earlier findings revealed that most TCR beta V segments proved productive either about 87% or about 30% of the time. In a later analysis, parvovirus B19, influenza, CMV and Epstein-Barr virus appeared linked to several top co-occurrence clusters.

V gave up 6 bases and J gave up 4 bases; unmatched junction bases: 9. Germline CDR1 reads MRHNA; CDR2 reads SNTAGT. This CDR3 is 15 amino acids long. Input material: PBMCs. This TCR was sampled from a woman aged 18-29 years in good health and CMV-seropositive. The chain is built from TRBV6-4 and TRBJ2-3; 8 nucleotides align to TRBD1. The CDR3 sequence is CASSETGERSDTQYF. CDR3 coding DNA: TGTGCCAGCAGCGAGACAGGGGAGAGGTCAGATACGCAGTATTTT.